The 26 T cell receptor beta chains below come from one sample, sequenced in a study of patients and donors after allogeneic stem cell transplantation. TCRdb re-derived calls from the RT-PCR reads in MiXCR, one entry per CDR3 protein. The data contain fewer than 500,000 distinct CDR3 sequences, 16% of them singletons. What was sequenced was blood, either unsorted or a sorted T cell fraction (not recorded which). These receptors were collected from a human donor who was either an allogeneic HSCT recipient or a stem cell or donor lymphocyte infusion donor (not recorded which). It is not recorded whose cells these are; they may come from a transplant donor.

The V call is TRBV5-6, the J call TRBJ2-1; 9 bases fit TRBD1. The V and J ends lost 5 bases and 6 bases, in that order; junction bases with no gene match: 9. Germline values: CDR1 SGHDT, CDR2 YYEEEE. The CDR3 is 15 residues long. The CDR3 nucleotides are TGTGCCAGCAGACTCCGCCGGACAGGGGCCAATGAGCAGTTCTTC. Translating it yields CASRLRRTGANEQFF.

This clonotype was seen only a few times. CDR3 residues: CATSDPPRYSYEQYF. CDR3 bases: TGTGCCACCAGTGACCCCCCTCGCTACTCCTACGAGCAGTACTTC. The chain recombines TRBV24-1 with TRBJ2-7; D remains unclear. The germline V and J ends were trimmed by 4 bases and 0 bases, with 12 bases remaining between them. The CDR3 covers 15 residues. The V gene's germline CDR1 is KGHDR and CDR2 SFDVKD.

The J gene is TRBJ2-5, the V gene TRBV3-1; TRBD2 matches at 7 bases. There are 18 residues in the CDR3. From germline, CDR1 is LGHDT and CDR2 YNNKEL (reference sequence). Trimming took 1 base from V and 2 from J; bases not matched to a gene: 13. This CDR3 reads CASSQGSVGTTSQETQYF. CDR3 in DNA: TGTGCCAGCAGCCAAGGGAGCGTCGGGACTACCTCTCAAGAGACCCAGTACTTC.

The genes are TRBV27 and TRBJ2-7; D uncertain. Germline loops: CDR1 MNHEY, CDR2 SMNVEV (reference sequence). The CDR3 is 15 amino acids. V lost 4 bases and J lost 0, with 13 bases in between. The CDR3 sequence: CASSSRRTFSYEQYF. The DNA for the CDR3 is TGTGCCAGCAGTTCCCGACGGACCTTCTCCTACGAGCAGTACTTC.

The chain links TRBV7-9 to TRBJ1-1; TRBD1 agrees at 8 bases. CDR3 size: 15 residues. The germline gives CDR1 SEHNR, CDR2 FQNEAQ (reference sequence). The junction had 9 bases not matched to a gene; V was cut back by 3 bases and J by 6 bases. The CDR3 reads CASSFKGQGTAEAFF. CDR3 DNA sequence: TGTGCCAGCAGCTTTAAAGGACAGGGTACGGCTGAAGCTTTCTTT. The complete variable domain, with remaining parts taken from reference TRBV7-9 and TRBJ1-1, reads DTGVSQNPRHKITKRGQNVTFRCDPISEHNRLYWYRQTLGQGPEFLTYFQNEAQLEKSRLLSDRFSAERPKGSFSTLEIQRTEQGDSAMYLCASSFKGQGTAEAFFGQGTRLTVV.

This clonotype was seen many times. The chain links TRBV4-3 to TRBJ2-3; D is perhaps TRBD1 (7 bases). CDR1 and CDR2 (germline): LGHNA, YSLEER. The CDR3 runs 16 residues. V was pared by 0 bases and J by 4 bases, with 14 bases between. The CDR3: CASSQDWAGGSDTQYF. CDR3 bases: TGCGCCAGCAGCCAAGATTGGGCAGGGGGGTCAGATACGCAGTATTTT.

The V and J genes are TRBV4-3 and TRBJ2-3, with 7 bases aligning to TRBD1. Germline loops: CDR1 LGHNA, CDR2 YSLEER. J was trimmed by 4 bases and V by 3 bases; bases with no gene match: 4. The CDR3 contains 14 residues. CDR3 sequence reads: CASSQIGGPDTQYF. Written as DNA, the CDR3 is TGCGCCAGCAGCCAGATAGGGGGCCCAGATACGCAGTATTTT.

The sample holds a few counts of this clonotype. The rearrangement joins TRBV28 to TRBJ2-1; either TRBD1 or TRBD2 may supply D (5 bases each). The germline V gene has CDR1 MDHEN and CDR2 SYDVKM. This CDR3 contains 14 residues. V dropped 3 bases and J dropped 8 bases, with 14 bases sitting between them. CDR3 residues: CASSFGGVLHEQFF. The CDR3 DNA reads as TGTGCCAGCAGTTTTGGGGGAGTTCTCCATGAGCAGTTCTTC.

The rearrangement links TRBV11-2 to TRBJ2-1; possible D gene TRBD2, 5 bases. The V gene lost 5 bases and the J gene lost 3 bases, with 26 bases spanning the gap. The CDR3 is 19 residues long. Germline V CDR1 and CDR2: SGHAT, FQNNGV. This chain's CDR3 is CASSRHLGWGSGYYNEQFF. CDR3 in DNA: TGTGCCAGCAGCCGCCACCTCGGATGGGGTTCGGGATACTACAATGAGCAGTTCTTC.

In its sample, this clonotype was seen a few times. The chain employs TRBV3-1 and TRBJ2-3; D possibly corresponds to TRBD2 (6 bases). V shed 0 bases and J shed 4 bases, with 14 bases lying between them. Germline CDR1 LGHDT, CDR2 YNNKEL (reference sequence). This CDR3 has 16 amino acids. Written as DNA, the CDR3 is TGTGCCAGCAGCCAAGACCGGGGGAGGATCCCAGATACGCAGTATTTT. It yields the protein CASSQDRGRIPDTQYF.

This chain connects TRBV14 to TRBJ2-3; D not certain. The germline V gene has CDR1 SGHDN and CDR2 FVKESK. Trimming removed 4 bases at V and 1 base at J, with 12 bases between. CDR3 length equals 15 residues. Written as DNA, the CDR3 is TGTGCCAGCAGCCCCACGCTGACACGCACAGATACGCAGTATTTT. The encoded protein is CASSPTLTRTDTQYF.

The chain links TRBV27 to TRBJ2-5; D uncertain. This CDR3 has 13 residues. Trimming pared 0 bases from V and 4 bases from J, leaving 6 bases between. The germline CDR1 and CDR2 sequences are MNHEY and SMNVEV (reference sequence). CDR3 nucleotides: TGTGCCAGCAGTTTATCGGCAGGAGAGACCCAGTACTTC. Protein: CASSLSAGETQYF.

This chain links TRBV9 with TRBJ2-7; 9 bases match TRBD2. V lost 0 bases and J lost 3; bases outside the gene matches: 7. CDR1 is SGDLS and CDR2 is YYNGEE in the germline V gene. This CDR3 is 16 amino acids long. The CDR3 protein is CASSVGPSGTDYEQYF. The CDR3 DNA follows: TGTGCCAGCAGCGTAGGTCCTAGCGGGACAGACTACGAGCAGTACTTC.

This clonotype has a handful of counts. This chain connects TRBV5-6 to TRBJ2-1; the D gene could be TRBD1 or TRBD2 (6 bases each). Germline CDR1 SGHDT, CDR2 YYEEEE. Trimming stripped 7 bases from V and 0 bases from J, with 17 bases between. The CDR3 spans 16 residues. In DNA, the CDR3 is TGTGCCAGCGAGGAGGGGGGCAGGAGCTCCTACAATGAGCAGTTCTTC. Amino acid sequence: CASEEGGRSSYNEQFF.

This chain's CDR3 is CASSRDFMNTEAFF. The DNA for the CDR3 is TGTGCCAGCAGTCGCGACTTCATGAACACTGAAGCTTTCTTT. The chain carries TRBV6-1 and TRBJ1-1; D uncertain. The germline V gene encodes CDR1 MNHNS and CDR2 SASEGT. The V end lost 5 bases, the J end lost 0 bases, and 10 bases lay between the germline ends. This CDR3 has 14 residues.

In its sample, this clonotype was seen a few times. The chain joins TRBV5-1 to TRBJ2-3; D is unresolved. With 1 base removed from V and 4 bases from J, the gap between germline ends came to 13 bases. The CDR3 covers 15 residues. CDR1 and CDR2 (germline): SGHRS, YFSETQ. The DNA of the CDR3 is TGCGCCAGCAGCTTGTCAGTAGGGCTCCCAGATACGCAGTATTTT. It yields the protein CASSLSVGLPDTQYF.

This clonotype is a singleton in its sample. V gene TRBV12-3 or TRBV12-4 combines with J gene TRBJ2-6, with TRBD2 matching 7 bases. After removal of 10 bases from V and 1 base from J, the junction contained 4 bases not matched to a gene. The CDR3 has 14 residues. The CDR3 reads CAITGGSGANVLTF. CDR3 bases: TGTGCCATCACCGGGGGGTCTGGGGCCAACGTCCTGACTTTC.

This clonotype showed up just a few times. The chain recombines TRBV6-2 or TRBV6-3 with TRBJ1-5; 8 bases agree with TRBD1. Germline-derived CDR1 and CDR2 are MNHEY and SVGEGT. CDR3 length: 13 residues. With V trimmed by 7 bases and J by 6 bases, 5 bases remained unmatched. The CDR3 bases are TGTGCCAGCAAAGACAGGGGAAGTCAGCCCCAGCATTTT. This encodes CASKDRGSQPQHF.

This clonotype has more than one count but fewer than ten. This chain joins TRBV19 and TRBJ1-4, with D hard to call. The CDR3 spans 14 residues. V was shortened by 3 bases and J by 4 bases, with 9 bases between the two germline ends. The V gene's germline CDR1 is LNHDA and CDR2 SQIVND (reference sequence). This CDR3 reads CASSIGILNEKLFF. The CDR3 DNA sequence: TGTGCCAGTAGTATCGGGATACTTAATGAAAAACTGTTTTTT.

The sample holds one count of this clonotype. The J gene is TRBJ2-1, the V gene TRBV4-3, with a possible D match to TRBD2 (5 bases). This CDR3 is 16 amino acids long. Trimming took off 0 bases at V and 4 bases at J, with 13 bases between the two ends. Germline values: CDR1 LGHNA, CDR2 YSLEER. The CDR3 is CASSQESKRSYNEQFF. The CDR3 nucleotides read TGCGCCAGCAGCCAAGAGTCTAAGCGGAGTTACAATGAGCAGTTCTTC.

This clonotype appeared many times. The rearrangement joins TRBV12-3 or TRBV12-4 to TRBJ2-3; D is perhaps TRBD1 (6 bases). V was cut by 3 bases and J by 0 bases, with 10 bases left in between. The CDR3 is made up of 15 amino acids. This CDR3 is CASSFFGQSTDTQYF. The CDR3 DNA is TGTGCCAGCAGTTTCTTCGGACAGAGCACAGATACGCAGTATTTT.

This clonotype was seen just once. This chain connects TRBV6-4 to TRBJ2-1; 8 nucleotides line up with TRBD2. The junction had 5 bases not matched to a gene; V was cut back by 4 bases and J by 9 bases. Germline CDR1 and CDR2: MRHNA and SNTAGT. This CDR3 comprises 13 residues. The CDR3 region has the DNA TGTGCCAGCAGTGGAAATAGCGGGACTGAGCAGTTCTTC. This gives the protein CASSGNSGTEQFF.

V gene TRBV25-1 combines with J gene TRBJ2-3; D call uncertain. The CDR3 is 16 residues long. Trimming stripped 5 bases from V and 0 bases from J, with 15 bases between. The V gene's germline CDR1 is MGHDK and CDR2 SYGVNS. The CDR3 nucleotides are TGTGCCAGCAGTCCAGTGGTGGCGGTCAGCACAGATACGCAGTATTTT. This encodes CASSPVVAVSTDTQYF.

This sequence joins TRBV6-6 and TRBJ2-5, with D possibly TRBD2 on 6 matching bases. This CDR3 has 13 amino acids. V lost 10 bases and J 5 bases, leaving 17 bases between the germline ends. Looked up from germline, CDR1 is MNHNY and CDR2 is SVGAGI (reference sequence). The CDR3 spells CATQLGDLETQYF. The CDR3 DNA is TGTGCCACCCAGTTGGGGGACTTGGAGACCCAGTACTTC.

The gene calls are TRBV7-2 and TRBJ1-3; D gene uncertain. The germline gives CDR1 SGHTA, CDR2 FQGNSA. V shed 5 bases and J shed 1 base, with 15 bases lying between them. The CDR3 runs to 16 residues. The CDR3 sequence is CASSRWQTPSGNTIYF. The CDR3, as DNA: TGTGCCAGCAGCAGGTGGCAGACACCTTCTGGAAACACCATATATTTT.

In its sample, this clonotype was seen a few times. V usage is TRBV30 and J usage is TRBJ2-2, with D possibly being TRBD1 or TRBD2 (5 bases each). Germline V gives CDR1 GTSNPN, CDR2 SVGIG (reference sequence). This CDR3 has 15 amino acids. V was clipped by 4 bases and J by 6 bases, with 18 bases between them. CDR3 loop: CAWTRGTLLAGELFF. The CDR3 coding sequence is TGTGCCTGGACCCGAGGGACCTTGTTGGCCGGGGAGCTGTTTTTT.